The source of this TCR beta chain is a study of OX40 agonist ivuxolimab in advanced cancers. Across the whole study: With ivuxolimab, an agonistic anti-OX40 (CD134) antibody, patients were treated.

Using immunoSEQ multiplex PCR, the repertoire was profiled, and TCRdb retains in-frame clones only, with some absent. The table includes around 16,000 clones, just under 80% detected once. This TCR was sampled from an adult with an advanced solid tumor such as melanoma, head and neck, liver or kidney cancer. Sequenced material: CD4+ or CD8+ T cells sorted from blood, taken in a trial of the OX40 agonist ivuxolimab.

The CDR3: CASSVGSSSYNSPLHF. For the CDR3, the DNA is TGTGCCAGCAGCGTAGGGTCAAGCTCCTATAATTCACCCCTCCACTTT. The chain has TRBV9 and TRBJ1-6; unclear D gene. The CDR3 covers 16 residues. In germline, CDR1 is SGDLS, CDR2 YYNGEE. V gave up 0 bases and J gave up 0 bases, with 7 bases separating them.